One sample yielded the 24 T cell receptor beta chains listed below, sequenced in a study of blood T cell repertoires in COVID-19. The data were produced by immunoSEQ multiplex PCR, yet TCRdb's version contains in-frame clones alone and is incomplete. Here the sample spans 150,000 to 200,000 clones, 85% to 90% being singletons. Source material: PBMCs or T cells enriched from blood (not recorded which). These receptors all come from a woman in her fifties or sixties who had recovered from COVID-19.

The J gene is TRBJ1-2, the V gene TRBV30; 7 nucleotides line up with TRBD1. V lost 0 bases, J lost 6 bases, and 7 bases stayed unmatched. The V gene's germline CDR1 is GTSNPN and CDR2 SVGIG (reference sequence). The CDR3 has 14 amino acids. CDR3 DNA sequence: TGTGCCTGGAGTGTCCACGGGACAGCGAATGGCTACACCTTC. It codes for CAWSVHGTANGYTF.

This rearrangement joins TRBV10-3 to TRBJ2-3; 8 nucleotides align to TRBD2. The CDR3 has 18 amino acids. Germline loops: CDR1 ENHRY, CDR2 SYGVKD. V lost 6 bases and J lost 0; bases outside the gene matches: 14. The DNA of the CDR3 is TGTGCCATCAGCCATAGGGTCACTAGCGGACGTAGCACAGATACGCAGTATTTT. Protein sequence: CAISHRVTSGRSTDTQYF.

The chain links TRBV27 to TRBJ1-5; the D gene is possibly TRBD1 (6 bases). The V and J ends lost 4 bases and 2 bases respectively, with 12 bases between them. Germline CDR1 is MNHEY and CDR2 is SMNVEV (reference sequence). The CDR3 has 15 amino acids. CDR3: CASSSGHFGNQPQHF. CDR3 nucleotide sequence: TGTGCCAGCAGTTCGGGACACTTTGGCAATCAGCCCCAGCATTTT.

The gene calls are TRBV6-2 or TRBV6-3 and TRBJ1-5; 9 bases are a match to TRBD1. Germline V lookup: CDR1 MNHEY, CDR2 SVGEGT. CDR3 length: 15 amino acids. V trimming: 1 base; J trimming: 6 bases; junction bases outside the gene matches: 4. The CDR3 sequence: CASSYYRGHAQPQHF. Here the CDR3 DNA reads TGTGCCAGCAGTTACTACAGGGGGCACGCTCAGCCCCAGCATTTT.

This clone was recorded once. This rearrangement joins TRBV4-1 to TRBJ2-3, with 15 positions matching TRBD2. Germline CDR1 and CDR2: MGHRA and YSYEKL. The CDR3 extends over 17 amino acids. The trim removed 0 bases at V and 7 bases at J, leaving 5 bases unmatched. The CDR3 is CASSQDGTSGGTYTQYF. The CDR3 DNA follows: TGCGCCAGCAGCCAAGATGGGACTAGCGGGGGGACCTATACGCAGTATTTT.

This clone was observed a few times. The chain is built from TRBV27 and TRBJ1-1; D uncertain. Deletions cut 3 bases from V and 0 bases from J, with 11 bases between. This CDR3 is 15 amino acids long. Germline lookup yields CDR1 MNHEY and CDR2 SMNVEV (reference sequence). The CDR3 nucleotides are TGTGCCAGCAGTTTGAGTCCCGGGATGAACACTGAAGCTTTCTTT. It specifies CASSLSPGMNTEAFF.

This clone was observed a single time. This chain connects TRBV27 to TRBJ1-2, with D perhaps matching TRBD1 (5 bases). Deletions cut 4 bases from V and 8 bases from J, with 20 bases between. The CDR3 is made up of 15 amino acids. Germline-derived CDR1 and CDR2 are MNHEY and SMNVEV (reference sequence). The CDR3 protein is CASSYKQVWNSGYTF. The CDR3 DNA reads as TGTGCCAGCAGTTACAAACAGGTTTGGAATAGCGGCTACACCTTC.

The chain recombines TRBV4-3 with TRBJ2-7, with TRBD1 as a possible D gene (5 bases). CDR3 length equals 14 residues. Trimming pared 2 bases from V and 2 bases from J, leaving 10 bases between. Germline values: CDR1 LGHNA, CDR2 YSLEER. This CDR3 is CASSQSRQPYEQYF. Here the CDR3 DNA reads TGCGCCAGCAGCCAAAGTCGACAGCCCTACGAGCAGTACTTC.

This chain connects TRBV2 to TRBJ2-5; no definite D call. Germline V gene lookup returns CDR1 SNHLY and CDR2 FYNNEI. The V end was cut by 6 bases, the J end by 0 bases, with 8 bases between. CDR3 size: 13 residues. CDR3 coding DNA: TGTGCCAGCAGCCAACAAAACCAAGAGACCCAGTACTTC. Translation: CASSQQNQETQYF.

The V and J genes are TRBV30 and TRBJ2-5; 7 nucleotides agree with TRBD1. This CDR3 contains 13 residues. The trim removed 6 bases at V and 1 base at J, leaving 5 bases unmatched. The germline V gene has CDR1 GTSNPN and CDR2 SVGIG (reference sequence). CDR3: CACTRDSQETQYF. CDR3 DNA sequence: TGTGCCTGCACCCGGGACAGCCAAGAGACCCAGTACTTC.

This clone was seen once. The rearrangement joins TRBV20-1 to TRBJ1-1; no firm D call. The length of the CDR3 is 11 residues. V was cut by 1 base and J by 6 bases, with 6 bases left in between. From germline, CDR1 is DFQATT and CDR2 SNEGSKA (reference sequence). The CDR3, as DNA: TGCAGTGCTAGAGGTACAGCTGAAGCTTTCTTT. It translates to CSARGTAEAFF.

This chain uses TRBV25-1 with TRBJ1-2; D is perhaps TRBD1 (5 bases). CDR3 length: 13 amino acids. Per the germline V gene, CDR1 is MGHDK and CDR2 is SYGVNS. Trimming took 1 base from V and 8 from J, leaving 11 bases between them. This chain's CDR3 is CASSELGGYGYTF. DNA of the CDR3: TGTGCCAGCAGTGAATTGGGGGGATACGGCTACACCTTC.

This chain connects TRBV3-1 (or the pseudogene TRBV3-2) to TRBJ2-7; 8 nucleotides match TRBD1. The CDR3 runs to 17 residues. Germline V gene data show CDR1 as LGHDT and CDR2 as YNNKEL (reference sequence). The junction had 22 bases not matched to a gene; V was cut back by 6 bases and J by 9 bases. The CDR3 coding sequence is TGTGCCAGCAGACAATACTCTGGGACAGGTGGAACATCGGGGCAGTACTTC. Protein: CASRQYSGTGGTSGQYF.

Comments on this clone: The same CDR3 can be traced to other DNA sequences in this sample. The chain recombines TRBV7-3 with TRBJ1-1, with D maybe TRBD1 (6 bases). The germline V gene has CDR1 SGHTA and CDR2 FQGTGA. The germline V and J ends were trimmed by 5 bases and 0 bases, with 10 bases remaining between them. This CDR3 has 14 residues. CDR3 sequence: CASSPGQMNTEAFF. The CDR3 nucleotides read TGTGCCAGCAGCCCCGGACAGATGAACACTGAAGCTTTCTTT.

CDR3 nucleotides: TGTGCCAGCAGCCAAGATGGTGGCAAATTCTATGGCTACACCTTC. It yields the protein CASSQDGGKFYGYTF. The V call is TRBV3-1 (or the pseudogene TRBV3-2), the J call TRBJ1-2; D remains ambiguous. Germline V gene data show CDR1 as LGHDT and CDR2 as YNNKEL (reference sequence). The length of the CDR3 is 15 residues. V lost 0 bases and J 4 bases, leaving 12 bases between the germline ends.

The genes are TRBV5-5 and TRBJ2-7; 7 bases match TRBD1. Per the germline V gene, CDR1 is SGHKS and CDR2 is YYEKEE (reference sequence). With V trimmed by 5 bases and J by 6 bases, 5 bases remained unmatched. The CDR3 runs 12 residues. CDR3 nucleotides: TGTGCCAGCAGGCAAAGGGGGCTCGAGCAGTACTTC. Translated: CASRQRGLEQYF.

This clone was observed a single time. The V gene is TRBV15, the J gene TRBJ2-7; perhaps TRBD1 as D (5 bases). The germline gives CDR1 LNHNV, CDR2 YYDKDF (reference sequence). This CDR3 has 14 amino acids. The V end was cut by 0 bases, the J end by 2 bases, with 8 bases between. CDR3 residues: CATSRDRVPYEQYF. In nucleotides, the CDR3 is TGTGCCACCAGCAGAGACAGGGTCCCCTACGAGCAGTACTTC.

Details on this clone: One end of the junction varies from germline; a read error may be responsible. J is TRBJ2-1 and V is TRBV7-7; no clear D. The CDR3 is 15 residues long. Germline V gives CDR1 SSHAT, CDR2 FNYEAQ (reference sequence). The chain's CDR3 is CASSLGATMQNEQFF. In nucleotides, the CDR3 is TGTGCTAGCAGCTTAGGCGCGACAATGCAGAATGAGCAGTTCTTC.

The chain employs TRBV7-8 and TRBJ1-5; D not resolved. Germline V gene data show CDR1 as SGHVS and CDR2 as FQNEAQ. The germline V and J ends were trimmed by 0 bases and 6 bases, with 6 bases remaining between them. The CDR3 contains 13 residues. The CDR3 spells CASSLARSQPQHF. The CDR3 DNA reads as TGTGCCAGCAGCTTAGCGCGAAGTCAGCCCCAGCATTTT.

V gene TRBV7-9 combines with J gene TRBJ1-3; no firm D call. Germline V gene sequence: CDR1 SEHNR, CDR2 FQNEAQ (reference sequence). V was clipped by 1 base and J by 2 bases, with 6 bases between them. CDR3 length equals 14 residues. The CDR3 sequence: CASSLVSPGNTIYF. CDR3 DNA sequence: TGTGCCAGCAGCTTAGTTTCTCCTGGAAACACCATATATTTT.

This sequence joins TRBV28 and TRBJ1-3; 8 nucleotides line up with TRBD1. The junction had 11 bases not matched to a gene; V was cut back by 8 bases and J by 5 bases. Germline CDR1 reads MDHEN; CDR2 reads SYDVKM. The CDR3 spans 15 residues. In DNA, the CDR3 is TGTGCCAGCGGGGGGCCGGACAGGGTCAGAAACACCATATATTTT. It is translated as CASGGPDRVRNTIYF.

This chain joins TRBV7-2 and TRBJ1-4; TRBD1 matches at 11 bases. The length of the CDR3 is 15 residues. The V gene end was trimmed by 5 bases and the J gene end by 8 bases; junction bases not matched to a gene: 7. Germline loops: CDR1 SGHTA, CDR2 FQGNSA. The CDR3 bases are TGTGCCAGCAGCATGGACAGGGGGCGCCGGGAAAAACTGTTTTTT. Translating gives CASSMDRGRREKLFF.

The J gene is TRBJ1-3, the V gene TRBV5-5; D gene uncertain. Deletions cut 3 bases from V and 2 bases from J, with 15 bases between. The CDR3 has 16 residues. Germline V CDR1 and CDR2: SGHKS, YYEKEE (reference sequence). CDR3 amino acids: CASSWARPSTGNTIYF. The CDR3 DNA sequence: TGTGCCAGCAGCTGGGCCAGGCCGTCGACTGGAAACACCATATATTTT.

As DNA, the CDR3 is TGTGCCTGGAGTATATCTAACTATGGCTACACCTTC. It is translated as CAWSISNYGYTF. The chain couples TRBV30 to TRBJ1-2; D is uncertain. This CDR3 has 12 residues. The V and J ends lost 2 bases and 0 bases respectively, with 4 bases between them. Germline values: CDR1 GTSNPN, CDR2 SVGIG (reference sequence).